This T cell receptor beta chain appears in the sequencing data of a study of cytomegalovirus exposure and HLA in healthy donors. Study conclusions and caveats: Common viral pathogens (according to a later analysis) appeared linked to several of the most significant clusters. Rare TCR sequences dominated, though some public TCRs recurred in many donors. An analysis was carried out at a later point. It showed that HLA-associated TCR beta chains were more clonally expanded than equally common non-associated chains.

The V gene's germline CDR1 is SGHTS and CDR2 YDEGEE. The CDR3 contains 13 residues. Trimming cost V 5 bases and J 5 bases, with 10 bases left between them. Both 60 Vbeta primers and 13 Jbeta primers went into the PCR. This table comes from immunoSEQ multiplex PCR, and its TCRdb copy is limited to in-frame clones, with some not included. The sample has some 110,000 clones; 60% to 80% are singletons. For this clone: Its antigen remains unknown.

The V gene is TRBV5-8, the J gene TRBJ2-2, with D unclear. This TCR was sampled from a man aged 50 to 60 in good health and CMV-seropositive. Sequencing used PBMCs. Here the CDR3 DNA reads TGTGCCAGCAGTTCCTCAGGAACCGGGGAGCTGTTTTTT. Protein: CASSSSGTGELFF. Drawing the rest from reference TRBV5-8 and TRBJ2-2, the complete variable domain is EAGVTQSPTHLIKTRGQQATLRCSPISGHTSVYWYQQALGLGLQFLLWYDEGEERNRGNFPPRFSGRQFPNYSSELNVNALELEDSALYLCASSSSGTGELFFGEGSRLTVL.